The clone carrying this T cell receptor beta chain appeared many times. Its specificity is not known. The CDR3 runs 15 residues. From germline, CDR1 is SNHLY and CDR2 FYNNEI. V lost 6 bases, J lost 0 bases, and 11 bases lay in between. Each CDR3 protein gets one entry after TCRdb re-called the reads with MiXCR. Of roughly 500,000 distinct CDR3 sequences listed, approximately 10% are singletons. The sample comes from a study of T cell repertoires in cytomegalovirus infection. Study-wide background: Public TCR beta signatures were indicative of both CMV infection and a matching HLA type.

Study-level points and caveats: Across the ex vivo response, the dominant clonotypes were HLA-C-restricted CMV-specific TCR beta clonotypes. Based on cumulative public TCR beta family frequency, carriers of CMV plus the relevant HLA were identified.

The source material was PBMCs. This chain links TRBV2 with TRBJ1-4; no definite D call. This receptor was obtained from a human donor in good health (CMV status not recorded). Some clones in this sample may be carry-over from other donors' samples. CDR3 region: CASRETGSTNEKLFF. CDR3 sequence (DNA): TGTGCCAGCAGAGAGACGGGATCAACTAATGAAAAACTGTTTTTT.